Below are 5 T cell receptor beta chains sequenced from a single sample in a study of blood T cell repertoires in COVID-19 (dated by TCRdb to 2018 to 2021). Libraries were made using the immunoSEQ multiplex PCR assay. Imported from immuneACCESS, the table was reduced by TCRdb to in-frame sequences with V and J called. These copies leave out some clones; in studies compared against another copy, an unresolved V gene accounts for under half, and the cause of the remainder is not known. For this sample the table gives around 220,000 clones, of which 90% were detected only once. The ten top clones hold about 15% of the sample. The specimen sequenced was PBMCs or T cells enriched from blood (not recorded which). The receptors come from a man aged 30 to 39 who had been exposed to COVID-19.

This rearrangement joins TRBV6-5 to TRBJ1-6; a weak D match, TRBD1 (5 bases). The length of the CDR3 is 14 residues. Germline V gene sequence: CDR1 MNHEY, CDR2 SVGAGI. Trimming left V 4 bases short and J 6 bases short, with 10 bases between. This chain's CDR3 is CASSWGRINSPLHF. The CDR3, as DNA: TGTGCCAGCAGTTGGGGCCGCATTAATTCACCCCTCCACTTT.

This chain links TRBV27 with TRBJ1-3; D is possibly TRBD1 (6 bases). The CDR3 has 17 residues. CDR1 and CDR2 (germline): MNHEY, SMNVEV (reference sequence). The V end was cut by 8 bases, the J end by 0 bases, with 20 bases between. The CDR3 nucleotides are TGTGCCAGCGCAACCTTAGGGGGGGGAGTCTCTGGAAACACCATATATTTT. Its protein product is CASATLGGGVSGNTIYF.

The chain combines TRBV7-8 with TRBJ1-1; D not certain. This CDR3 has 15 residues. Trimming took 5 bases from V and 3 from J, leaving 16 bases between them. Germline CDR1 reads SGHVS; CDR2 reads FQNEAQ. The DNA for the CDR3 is TGTGCCAGCAGCCGCCCCTACAGCGGGGACACTGAAGCTTTCTTT. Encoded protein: CASSRPYSGDTEAFF.

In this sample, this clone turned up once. CDR3 amino acids: CASSLSRGGYTF. The DNA for the CDR3 is TGTGCCAGCAGTTTGTCCCGGGGGGGCTACACCTTC. The chain recombines TRBV28 with TRBJ1-2; possibly TRBD1 for D (5 bases). Trimming shortened V by 3 bases and J by 8 bases, and 10 bases separated the two germline ends. This CDR3 contains 12 residues. Germline V CDR1 and CDR2: MDHEN, SYDVKM.

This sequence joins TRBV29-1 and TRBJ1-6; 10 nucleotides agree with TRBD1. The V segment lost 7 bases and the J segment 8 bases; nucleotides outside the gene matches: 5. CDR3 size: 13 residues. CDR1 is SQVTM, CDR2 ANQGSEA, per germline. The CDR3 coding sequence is TGCAGCGCGAGGACAGGGGGAGATTCACCCCTCCACTTT. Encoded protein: CSARTGGDSPLHF.